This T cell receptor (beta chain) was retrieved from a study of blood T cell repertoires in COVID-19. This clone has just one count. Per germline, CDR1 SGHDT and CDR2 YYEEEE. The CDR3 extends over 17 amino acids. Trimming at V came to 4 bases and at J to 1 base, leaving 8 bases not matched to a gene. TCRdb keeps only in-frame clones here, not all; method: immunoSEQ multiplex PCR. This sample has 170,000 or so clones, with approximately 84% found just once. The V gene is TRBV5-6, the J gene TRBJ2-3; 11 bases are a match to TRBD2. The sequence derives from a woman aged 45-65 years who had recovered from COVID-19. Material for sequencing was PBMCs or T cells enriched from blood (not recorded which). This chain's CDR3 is CASSNLLAGVGTDTQYF. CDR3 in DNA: TGTGCCAGCAGCAATCTACTAGCGGGAGTTGGCACAGATACGCAGTATTTT.